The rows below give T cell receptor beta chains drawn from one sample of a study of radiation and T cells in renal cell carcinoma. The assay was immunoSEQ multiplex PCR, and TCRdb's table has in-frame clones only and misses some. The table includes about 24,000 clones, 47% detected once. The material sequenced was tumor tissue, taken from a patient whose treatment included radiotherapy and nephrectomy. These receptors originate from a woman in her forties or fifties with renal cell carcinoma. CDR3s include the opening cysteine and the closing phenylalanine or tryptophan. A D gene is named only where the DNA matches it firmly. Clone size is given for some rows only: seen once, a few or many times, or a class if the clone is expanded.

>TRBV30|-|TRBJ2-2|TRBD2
TGTGCCTGGATCCCGGGGCTAGCGGGGAACACCGGGGAGCTGTTTTTT
CAWIPGLAGNTGELFF
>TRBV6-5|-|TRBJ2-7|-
TGTGCCAGCAGTTACGACAGAATTGACGAGCAGTACTTC
CASSYDRIDEQYF
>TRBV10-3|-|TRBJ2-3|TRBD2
TGTGCCATCAGTGAGTCGATGAGCGGGGGAAGCACAGATACGCAGTATTTT
CAISESMSGGSTDTQYF
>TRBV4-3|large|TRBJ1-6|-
TGCGCCAGCAGCCAAGATTGGAGGGCTGGCGAGTCACCCCTCCACTTT
CASSQDWRAGESPLHF
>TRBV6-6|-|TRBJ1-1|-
TGTGCCAGCAGTCCCGGAGGAAAGCCGGCCACTGAAGCTTTCTTT
CASSPGGKPATEAFF
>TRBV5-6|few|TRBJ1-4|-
TGTGCCAGCAGCCCGGAGGTTCACGGAAAACTGTTTTTT
CASSPEVHGKLFF
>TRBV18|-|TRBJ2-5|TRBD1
TGTGCCAGCTCACCACAGACAGGGGAGGTGACCCAGTACTTC
CASSPQTGEVTQYF
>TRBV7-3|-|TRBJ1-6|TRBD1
TGTGCCAGCAGCTTCAGAGGGGGCGGTAATTCACCCCTCCACTTT
CASSFRGGGNSPLHF
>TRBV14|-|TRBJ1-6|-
TGTGCCAGCAGCCCCCCCGGGAGCTATAATTCACCCCTCCACTTT
CASSPPGSYNSPLHF
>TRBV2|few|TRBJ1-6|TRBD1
TGTGCCAGCAGACCCACAGGGGAAGGTTCACCCCTCCACTTT
CASRPTGEGSPLHF
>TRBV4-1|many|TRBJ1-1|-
TGCGCCAGCAGCCAAGAGGGTTACTCGGGAGATCGAGGGAACACTGAAGCTTTCTTT
CASSQEGYSGDRGNTEAFF
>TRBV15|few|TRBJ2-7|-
TGTGCCACCAGCAGAGGGTCCGGAGAGCGGTACGAGCAGTACTTC
CATSRGSGERYEQYF
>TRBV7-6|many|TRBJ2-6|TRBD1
TGTGCCAGCAGTCCTAGAGGTGGGCAGGGGGCCCGCTCTGGGGCCAACGTCCTGACTTTC
CASSPRGGQGARSGANVLTF
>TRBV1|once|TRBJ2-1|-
TGCACCAGCAGCCACTGCCATGAGCAGTTCTTC
CTSSHCHEQFF
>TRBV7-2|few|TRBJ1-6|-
TGTGCCAGCAGTCTCCGGACAGTATGGGGTTCACCCCTCCACTTT
CASSLRTVWGSPLHF
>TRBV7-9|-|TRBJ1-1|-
TGTGCCAGCAGCGATGCTGGCCCTGGGGCTTTCTTT
CASSDAGPGAFF
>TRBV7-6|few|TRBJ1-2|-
TGTGCCAGCAGCCCTAGACGGCCTCCAAGCTACACCTTC
CASSPRRPPSYTF
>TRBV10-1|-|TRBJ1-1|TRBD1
TGCGCCAGCAGCCTGGGAGGGGGCCGGACTGAAGCTTTCTTT
CASSLGGGRTEAFF
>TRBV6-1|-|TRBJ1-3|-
TGTGCCAGCAGGCCTGGCTTCTCTGGAAACACCATATATTTT
CASRPGFSGNTIYF
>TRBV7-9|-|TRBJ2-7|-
TGTGCCAGCAGCCCGAACGGGTACGAGCAGTACTTC
CASSPNGYEQYF
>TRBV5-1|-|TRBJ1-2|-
TGCGCCAGCAGCTTGAATCGCAGAGGGTATGGCTACACCTTC
CASSLNRRGYGYTF
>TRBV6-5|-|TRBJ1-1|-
TGTGCCAGCATCGAACAAGGTACAGGCACTGAAGCTTTCTTT
CASIEQGTGTEAFF
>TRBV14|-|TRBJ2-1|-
TGTGCCAGCATTGATAACTCCTACAATGAGCAGTTCTTC
CASIDNSYNEQFF
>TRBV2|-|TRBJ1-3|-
TGTGCCAGCAGTGGGGCGGGGCGGCCTAACTCTGGAAACACCATATATTTT
CASSGAGRPNSGNTIYF
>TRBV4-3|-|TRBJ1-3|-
TGCGCCAGCAGACAAGGGTTACAGGCTCACATCGGAAACACCATATATTTT
CASRQGLQAHIGNTIYF
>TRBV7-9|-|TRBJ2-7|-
TGTGCCAGCAGCTTATCACTCTCCTACGAGCAGTACTTC
CASSLSLSYEQYF
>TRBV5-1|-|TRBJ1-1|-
TGCGCCAGCAGCTTGGAAGGCGCTGACGAAGCTTTCTTT
CASSLEGADEAFF
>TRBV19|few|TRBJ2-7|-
TGTGCCAGTACCAGACTCCCCTACGAGCAGTACTTC
CASTRLPYEQYF
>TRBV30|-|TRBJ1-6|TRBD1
TGTGCCTGGATGAAAGGGGGCAGCTCCTATAATTCACCCCTCCACTTT
CAWMKGGSSYNSPLHF
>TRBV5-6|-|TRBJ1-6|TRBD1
TGTGCCAGCAGCTTAAGACAGGGCTATAATTCACCCCTCCACTTT
CASSLRQGYNSPLHF
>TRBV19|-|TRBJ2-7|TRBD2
TGTGCCAGTAGTATAGTAGCGGGGAGCTCCTACGAGCAGTACTTC
CASSIVAGSSYEQYF
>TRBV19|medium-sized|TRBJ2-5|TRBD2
TGTGCCAGTAGTATAGGACTAGCGGGGGATACTCAAGAGACCCAGTACTTC
CASSIGLAGDTQETQYF
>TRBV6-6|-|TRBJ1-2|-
TGTGCCAGCGGCGTGGGGAGGGGCTACACCTTC
CASGVGRGYTF
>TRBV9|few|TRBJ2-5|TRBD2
TGTGCCAGCAGCGTAGGACAGCGGGGAGGAGAGACCCAGTACTTC
CASSVGQRGGETQYF
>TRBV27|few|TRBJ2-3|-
TGTGCCAGCAGTTACCTCTTTTGGGACACTAGCACAGATACGCAGTATTTT
CASSYLFWDTSTDTQYF
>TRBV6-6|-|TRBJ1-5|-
TGTGCCAGCAACTCAAGGACAGATAGCAATCAGCCCCAGCATTTT
CASNSRTDSNQPQHF
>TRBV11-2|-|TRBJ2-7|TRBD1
TGTGCCAGCAGCCAGGGACAGGGAAACTACGAGCAGTACTTC
CASSQGQGNYEQYF
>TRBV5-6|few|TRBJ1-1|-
TGTGCCAGCAGCCCCCCGGGGAACACTGAAGCTTTCTTT
CASSPPGNTEAFF
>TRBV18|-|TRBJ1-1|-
TGTGCCAGCTCTCACTTTACGGGTGAAGCTTTCTTT
CASSHFTGEAFF
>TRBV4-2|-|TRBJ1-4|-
TGTGCCAGCAGCCACCAGGGGTTTCGTGAAAAACTGTTTTTT
CASSHQGFREKLFF
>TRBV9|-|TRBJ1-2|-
TGTGCCAGCGGGAGACAAGGGACTCAGGCGGGCTACACCTTC
CASGRQGTQAGYTF
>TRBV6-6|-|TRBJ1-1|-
TGTGCCAGCAGTACTCGGAACACTGAAGCTTTCTTT
CASSTRNTEAFF
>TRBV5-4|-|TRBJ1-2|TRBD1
TGTGCCAGCAGCCCCGGGACAGGGGACGGGTATGGCTACACCTTC
CASSPGTGDGYGYTF
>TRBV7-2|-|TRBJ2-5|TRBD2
TGTGCCAGCACTAGCGGGGGGGAGACCCAGTACTTC
CASTSGGETQYF
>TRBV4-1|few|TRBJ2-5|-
TGCGCCAGCAGCCAAGACCCCCGGGTGGGAGAGACCCAGTACTTC
CASSQDPRVGETQYF
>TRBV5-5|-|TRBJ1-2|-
TGTGCCAGCAGCTTGGAACTTGCTTTCTATGGCTACACCTTC
CASSLELAFYGYTF
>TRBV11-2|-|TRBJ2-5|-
TGTGCCAGCAGCTTCAGCAGGAATCAAGAGACCCAGTACTTC
CASSFSRNQETQYF
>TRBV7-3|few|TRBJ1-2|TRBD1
TGTGCCAGCAGCGGGGGACAGGGCGGAGTGATTGGCTACACCTTC
CASSGGQGGVIGYTF
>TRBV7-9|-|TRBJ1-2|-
TGTGCCAGCAGCTTCAAGGGGGACAACTATGGCTACACCTTC
CASSFKGDNYGYTF
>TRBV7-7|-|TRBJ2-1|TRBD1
TGTGCTAGCAGCTCCCGGGACAGGGACAATGAGCAGTTCTTC
CASSSRDRDNEQFF
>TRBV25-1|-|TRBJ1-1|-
TGTGCCAGCAGTGACCGCCCGTGGGGGGTTGAAGCTTTCTTT
CASSDRPWGVEAFF
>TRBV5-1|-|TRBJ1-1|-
TGCGCCAGCAGCTTGGATACACCGGGGCCTGAAGCTTTCTTT
CASSLDTPGPEAFF
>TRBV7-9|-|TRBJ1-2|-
TGTGCCAGCAGCTTAGAAGGACAGAGTTATGGCTACACCTTC
CASSLEGQSYGYTF